These 5 T cell receptor beta chains were all obtained from the same sample, sequenced in a study of shared clonotypes between healthy human individuals. TCRdb keeps only in-frame clones here, not all; method: immunoSEQ multiplex PCR. Here the sample spans around 1,100,000 clones, 60% to 85% being singletons. The material sequenced was memory CD4+ T cells from PBMCs. The subset was: CD45RA-negative fraction. The receptor source for this set is a man aged 18 to 30 in good health. Some clones in this sample may be carry-over from other donors' samples.

The gene calls are TRBV11-2 and TRBJ2-2, with 7 bases aligning to TRBD1. Losses at the gene ends were 5 bases for V and 2 bases for J; bases not matched to a gene: 8. This CDR3 has 16 residues. CDR1 SGHAT and CDR2 FQNNGV come from the germline V gene. CDR3 nucleotide sequence: TGTGCCAGCAGCGCCACGACAGGGTATAACACCGGGGAGCTGTTTTTT. Its protein is CASSATTGYNTGELFF.

This clone came up once. Only one base separates this from a far larger clonotype, so it likely reflects a read error. The rearrangement joins TRBV25-1 to TRBJ2-1; TRBD2 aligns across 11 bases. Germline V CDR1 and CDR2: MGHDK, SYGVNS. The CDR3 contains 16 residues. J gave up 0 bases and V 8 bases, and 6 bases lay outside the gene matches. The CDR3 protein is CASGGTSGSSYNEQFF. In DNA, the CDR3 is TGTGCCAGCGGTGGGACTAGCGGATCCTCCTACAATGAGCAGTTCTTC. Complete variable domain (other parts from reference TRBV25-1 and TRBJ2-1): EADIYQTPRYLVIGTGKKITLECSQTMGHDKMYWYQQDPGMELHLIHYSYGVNSTEKGDLSSESTVSRIRTEHFPLTLESARPSHTSQYLCASGGTSGSSYNEQFFGPGTRLTVL.

The chain carries TRBV28 and TRBJ2-3; D may correspond to TRBD1 or TRBD2 (5 bases each). This CDR3 is 16 amino acids long. Germline V CDR1 and CDR2: MDHEN, SYDVKM. Trimming shortened V by 8 bases and J by 1 base, and 19 bases separated the two germline ends. The CDR3 loop is CASFPGGRGRTDTQYF. The CDR3 region has the DNA TGTGCCAGCTTCCCCGGTGGCCGGGGACGCACAGATACGCAGTATTTT. The whole variable domain, remainder taken from reference TRBV28 and TRBJ2-3, is DVKVTQSSRYLVKRTGEKVFLECVQDMDHENMFWYRQDPGLGLRLIYFSYDVKMKEKGDIPEGYSVSREKKERFSLILESASTNQTSMYLCASFPGGRGRTDTQYFGPGTRLTVL.

The rearrangement joins TRBV19 to TRBJ2-2; D is ambiguous. The CDR3 length is 14 residues. Germline V gene sequence: CDR1 LNHDA, CDR2 SQIVND (reference sequence). V was pared by 7 bases and J by 2 bases, with 11 bases between. CDR3 bases: TGTGCCAGTACCACGATCCCTAACACCGGGGAGCTGTTTTTT. Encoded protein: CASTTIPNTGELFF.

V usage is TRBV7-3 and J usage is TRBJ2-3; TRBD2 is a possible D gene (6 bases). Germline V lookup: CDR1 SGHTA, CDR2 FQGTGA. The CDR3 is 13 amino acids. V was cut by 4 bases and J by 4 bases, with 9 bases left in between. In DNA, the CDR3 is TGTGCCAGCAGCTCGGACTATTCAGATACGCAGTATTTT. The encoded protein is CASSSDYSDTQYF.